This entry concerns a single T cell receptor (beta chain). This entry is derived from a study of blood T cell repertoires in COVID-19. Looking at the study overall: Acute and convalescent COVID-19 specimens originated in the United States, Italy and Spain. Sources were T cells, B-cell-depleted T cells, or PBMCs; the material itself was cDNA or gDNA.

Those who participated ranged in age from about 18 to 89 years and resided in under 25 US areas. Assignment of participants to cohorts was predicated upon participant-reported clinical history. Profiled with immunoSEQ multiplex PCR; TCRdb holds only in-frame clones, not every one. This repertoire shows around 220,000 clones, around 87% found once; its top ten account for roughly 6%. Trimming left V 0 bases short and J 5 bases short, with 8 bases between. Germline V CDR1 and CDR2: SGHRS, YFSETQ. This CDR3 contains 13 residues. The source is a woman in her 30s with acute COVID-19. The chain is built from TRBV5-1 and TRBJ2-5; D may be TRBD2 (5 bases). The sample comprised PBMCs or T cells enriched from blood (not recorded which). DNA of the CDR3: TGCGCCAGCAGCTTGGCGGGGTTGGAGACCCAGTACTTC. As protein: CASSLAGLETQYF.